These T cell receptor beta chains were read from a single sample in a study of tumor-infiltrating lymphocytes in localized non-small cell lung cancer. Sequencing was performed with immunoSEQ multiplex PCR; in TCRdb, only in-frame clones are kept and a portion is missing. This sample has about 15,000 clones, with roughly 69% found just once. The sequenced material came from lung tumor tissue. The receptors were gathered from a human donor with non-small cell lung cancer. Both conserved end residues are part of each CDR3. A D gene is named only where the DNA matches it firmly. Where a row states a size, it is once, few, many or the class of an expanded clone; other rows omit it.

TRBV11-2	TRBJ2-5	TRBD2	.	CASSLLTSGQETQYF	TGTGCCAGCAGCCTACTGACTAGCGGCCAAGAGACCCAGTACTTC
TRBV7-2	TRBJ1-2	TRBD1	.	CASSWTGYGYTF	TGTGCCAGCAGCTGGACAGGGTATGGCTACACCTTC
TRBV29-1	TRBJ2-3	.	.	CSVEDRRLRTDTQYF	TGCAGCGTTGAAGATCGAAGGCTACGCACAGATACGCAGTATTTT
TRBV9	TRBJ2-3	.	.	CASSVGGASDTQYF	TGTGCCAGCAGCGTAGGGGGGGCTTCAGATACGCAGTATTTT
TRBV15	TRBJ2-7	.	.	CATSRAPGAEAYEQYF	TGTGCCACCAGCAGAGCCCCGGGGGCAGAAGCCTACGAGCAGTACTTC
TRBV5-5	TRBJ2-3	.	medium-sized	CASSPPGEFHTDTQYF	TGTGCCAGCAGCCCCCCCGGGGAGTTCCACACAGATACGCAGTATTTT
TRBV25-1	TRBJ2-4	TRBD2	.	CGPRLADTNIQYF	TGTGGCCCGAGACTAGCTGACACAAACATTCAGTACTTC
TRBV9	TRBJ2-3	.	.	CASSVGGLGDTDTQYF	TGTGCCAGCAGCGTAGGAGGGCTCGGAGACACAGATACGCAGTATTTT
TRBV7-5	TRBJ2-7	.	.	CASSLVDRGGEQYF	TGTGCCAGCAGCTTGGTCGACAGGGGAGGCGAGCAGTACTTC
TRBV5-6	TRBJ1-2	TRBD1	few	CASSYRTGGYYGYTF	TGTGCCAGCAGTTACCGGACAGGGGGCTACTATGGCTACACCTTC
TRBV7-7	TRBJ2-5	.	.	CASSASGTVETQYF	TGTGCTAGCAGCGCCTCAGGGACGGTAGAGACCCAGTACTTC
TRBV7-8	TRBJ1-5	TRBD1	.	CASSFDRGQPQHF	TGTGCCAGCAGCTTCGACAGGGGTCAGCCCCAGCATTTT
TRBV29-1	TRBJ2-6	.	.	CSVKGGEANVLTF	TGCAGCGTCAAGGGGGGGGAGGCCAACGTCCTGACTTTC